This is a list of T cell receptor beta chains from one sample in a study of vaccination and CD4 T cells after COVID-19. Their antigen targets remain unknown. A single record per CDR3 protein comes from TCRdb applying MiXCR to the PCR reads. The sample includes fewer than 7,500 distinct CDR3 sequences, roughly 55% of them seen just once. The sample taken for sequencing was CD4+ T cells from blood, cultured in vitro. These receptors were collected from a human donor who had recovered from COVID-19. CDR3s include the opening cysteine and the closing phenylalanine or tryptophan. The D gene is left open where the match is weak. A row's size may be missing; if present it is once, few, many or a size class.

V gene	J gene	D gene	clone size	CDR3 protein	CDR3 DNA
TRBV7-2	TRBJ2-7	NA	NA	CASSLTGFPTQQYF	TGTGCCAGCAGCTTAACAGGGTTCCCTACTCAGCAGTACTTC
TRBV6-1	TRBJ1-3	NA	few	CASSGPSSGNTIYF	TGTGCCAGCAGTGGCCCCAGCTCTGGAAACACCATATATTTT
TRBV10-3	TRBJ1-5	TRBD1	NA	CAISHSTGGDQPQHF	TGTGCCATCAGTCATTCCACAGGGGGAGATCAGCCCCAGCATTTT
TRBV7-8	TRBJ1-5	NA	NA	CASSLEVGRLVNQPQHF	TGTGCCAGCAGCTTAGAAGTGGGCCGTTTAGTCAATCAGCCCCAGCATTTT
TRBV6-2/TRBV6-3	TRBJ1-2	NA	large	CASRRTANYGYTF	TGTGCCAGCAGGCGAACAGCGAACTATGGCTACACCTTC
TRBV6-5	TRBJ2-7	NA	few	CASSYSAGEQYF	TGTGCCAGCAGTTACAGTGCGGGGGAGCAGTACTTC
TRBV7-6	TRBJ2-2	NA	NA	CASSLDSGGNGGELFF	TGTGCCAGCAGCTTGGATTCGGGGGGCAACGGCGGGGAGCTGTTTTTT
TRBV20-1	TRBJ2-7	TRBD2	NA	CSAEGTSVSGGEQYF	TGCAGTGCTGAAGGGACTAGCGTCTCGGGCGGCGAGCAGTACTTC
TRBV20-1	TRBJ1-5	NA	NA	CSARDGGGNQPQHF	TGCAGTGCTAGAGATGGCGGGGGCAATCAGCCCCAGCATTTT
TRBV28	TRBJ2-1	NA	NA	CASSFRGLISYNEQFF	TGTGCCAGCAGTTTCAGAGGACTGATCTCCTACAATGAGCAGTTCTTC
TRBV7-2	TRBJ2-2	NA	few	CASSLRTYGGELFF	TGTGCCAGCAGCCTCCGGACCTACGGCGGGGAGCTGTTTTTT